The 27 T cell receptor beta chains presented below share a single source sample, sequenced in a study of T cell responses to AZD1222 COVID-19 vaccine. Profiling relied on immunoSEQ multiplex PCR, and the TCRdb table lists in-frame clones only, not all of them. Among some 150,000 clones, 88% were seen once, and the ten largest hold around 5%. Here the sequenced sample was peripheral blood, taken 28 days after the second dose of the MenACWY control vaccine. The receptors shown here come from an adult who received the MenACWY meningococcal vaccine as a control.

This chain connects TRBV6-5 to TRBJ1-5; TRBD1 might be the D (6 bases). Germline loops: CDR1 MNHEY, CDR2 SVGAGI. The CDR3 is 13 amino acids. The V end was cut by 6 bases, the J end by 6 bases, with 12 bases between. CDR3 bases: TGTGCCAGCAGGGGGGAACAGGGTCAGCCCCAGCATTTT. Residues: CASRGEQGQPQHF.

The chain couples TRBV7-6 to TRBJ1-4, with 10 bases identical to TRBD1. The CDR3 is 17 amino acids. The ends lost 3 bases at V and 6 bases at J; junction bases unmatched: 10. The germline gives CDR1 SGHVS, CDR2 FNYEAQ. CDR3 region: CASSFLGRGQGHEKLFF. In DNA, the CDR3 is TGTGCCAGCAGCTTTCTCGGTAGGGGACAGGGGCATGAAAAACTGTTTTTT.

A single count supports this clone. The chain employs TRBV28 and TRBJ2-7, with a possible D match to TRBD2 (5 bases). The CDR3 spans 16 residues. Looked up from germline, CDR1 is MDHEN and CDR2 is SYDVKM. V was cut by 3 bases and J by 0 bases, with 15 bases left in between. The CDR3 DNA follows: TGTGCCAGCAGTTTTAGCGCGGCTCGATACTCCTACGAGCAGTACTTC. Translation: CASSFSAARYSYEQYF.

The chain employs TRBV28 and TRBJ2-6; D uncertain. This CDR3 region has 15 residues. Germline V lookup: CDR1 MDHEN, CDR2 SYDVKM. The ends were cut back, 3 bases at V and 0 bases at J, with 6 bases in the middle. The CDR3 is CASSFIDSGANVLTF. CDR3 bases: TGTGCCAGCAGTTTTATCGACTCTGGGGCCAACGTCCTGACTTTC.

This clone was found once. The chain links TRBV28 to TRBJ1-5, with unresolved D. Looked up from germline, CDR1 is MDHEN and CDR2 is SYDVKM. Trimming took 3 bases from V and 5 from J, leaving 32 bases between them. The CDR3 is 21 residues long. The CDR3 loop is CASSFGSLDPRKGGSYQPQHF. The CDR3 DNA reads TGTGCCAGCAGTTTCGGGTCCCTCGACCCCCGGAAGGGCGGGTCGTATCAGCCCCAGCATTTT.

The chain carries TRBV18 and TRBJ1-1; no clear D. V was cut by 6 bases and J by 2 bases, with 13 bases left in between. The CDR3 consists of 14 residues. Germline loops: CDR1 KGHSH, CDR2 LQKENI. For the CDR3, the DNA is TGTGCCAGCTCCCAGCGGGCCCGCAACACTGAAGCTTTCTTT. Its translation is CASSQRARNTEAFF.

The V gene is TRBV7-6, the J gene TRBJ1-6; TRBD1 matches 7 bases. V was clipped by 5 bases and J by 7 bases; unmatched bases: 5. CDR3 length: 14 residues. Germline lookup yields CDR1 SGHVS and CDR2 FNYEAQ. CDR3 coding DNA: TGTGCCAGCAGCCCCGGGACAGTGAATTCACCCCTCCACTTT. Its translation is CASSPGTVNSPLHF.

The table lists this clone with a count of one. This chain links TRBV7-2 with TRBJ2-1; 12 bases are shared with TRBD2. J gave up 7 bases and V 5 bases, and 6 bases lay outside the gene matches. This CDR3 contains 15 residues. Germline V lookup: CDR1 SGHTA, CDR2 FQGNSA. The CDR3 reads CASSRLAGAWNEQFF. The CDR3 DNA is TGTGCCAGCAGCAGACTAGCGGGAGCCTGGAATGAGCAGTTCTTC.

The V gene is TRBV10-3, the J gene TRBJ2-7; TRBD2 agrees at 9 bases. Germline values: CDR1 ENHRY, CDR2 SYGVKD. The CDR3 sequence is 14 residues long. The V gene end was trimmed by 5 bases and the J gene end by 5 bases; junction bases not matched to a gene: 7. CDR3 bases: TGTGCCATCAGTTTAGCGGGAGCAATCGACGAGCAGTACTTC. This gives the protein CAISLAGAIDEQYF.

This rearrangement joins TRBV15 to TRBJ1-2; 12 bases map to TRBD1. The CDR3 has 20 residues. V lost 0 bases to trimming and J lost 0 bases; unmatched junction nucleotides: 11. Germline V CDR1 and CDR2: LNHNV, YYDKDF (reference sequence). The CDR3 DNA reads TGTGCCACCAGCAGAGAGGGACTTGGGACAGGGGGCGAAGCTAACTATGGCTACACCTTC. Translation gives CATSREGLGTGGEANYGYTF.

This chain connects TRBV19 to TRBJ1-2; D unclear. V lost 2 bases to trimming and J lost 2 bases, with 6 bases between them. Germline V gene lookup returns CDR1 LNHDA and CDR2 SQIVND (reference sequence). The CDR3 runs 13 residues. The CDR3 bases are TGTGCCAGTAGTATATCAAACAACTATGGCTACACCTTC. Amino acid sequence: CASSISNNYGYTF.

The rearrangement links TRBV18 to TRBJ1-1, with D hard to call. V dropped 1 base and J dropped 4 bases, with 7 bases sitting between them. Germline V gene sequence: CDR1 KGHSH, CDR2 LQKENI. The CDR3 is 13 amino acids. The DNA of the CDR3 is TGTGCCAGCTCACCACGGGGATCCACTGAAGCTTTCTTT. Encoded protein: CASSPRGSTEAFF.

This CDR3 is CASSFRVNQPQHF. The CDR3 nucleotides read TGTGCCAGCAGTTTTCGGGTTAATCAGCCCCAGCATTTT. The chain couples TRBV6-2 or TRBV6-3 to TRBJ1-5; no firm D call. Germline lookup yields CDR1 MNHEY and CDR2 SVGEGT. The CDR3 extends over 13 amino acids. V was shortened by 4 bases and J by 4 bases, with 8 bases between the two germline ends.

The V and J genes are TRBV2 and TRBJ2-7; no definite D call. Germline assignment: CDR1 SNHLY and CDR2 FYNNEI. The CDR3 loop spans 14 amino acids. V gave up 7 bases and J gave up 6 bases, with 19 bases separating them. CDR3 residues: CASKFTDLPREQYF. The CDR3 coding sequence is TGTGCCAGCAAGTTTACTGACCTACCCCGCGAGCAGTACTTC.

The genes are TRBV5-1 and TRBJ1-2; 8 bases match TRBD1. The V gene end was trimmed by 4 bases and the J gene end by 3 bases; junction bases not matched to a gene: 8. There are 15 residues in the CDR3. Germline assignment: CDR1 SGHRS and CDR2 YFSETQ. CDR3 nucleotide sequence: TGCGCCAGCAGCCCTGGACAGGGTGGTTACTATGGCTACACCTTC. This translates into CASSPGQGGYYGYTF.

The gene calls are TRBV2 and TRBJ1-2, with 9 bases aligning to TRBD1. CDR1 and CDR2 (germline): SNHLY, FYNNEI. V shed 6 bases and J 6 bases; nucleotides not matched to a gene: 5. The CDR3 consists of 13 residues. As DNA, the CDR3 is TGTGCCAGCAGCCCCGGGACAGGGCATGGCTACACCTTC. Translated: CASSPGTGHGYTF.

This chain connects TRBV4-1 to TRBJ2-1, with D maybe TRBD1 (7 bases). CDR1 is MGHRA, CDR2 YSYEKL, per germline. V was cut by 0 bases and J by 6 bases, with 18 bases left in between. The CDR3 is 17 amino acids. CDR3 loop: CASSQEGSGGRSNEQFF. The CDR3 nucleotides are TGCGCCAGCAGCCAAGAGGGGTCAGGGGGGCGAAGCAATGAGCAGTTCTTC.

This chain links TRBV9 with TRBJ2-5; 11 nucleotides line up with TRBD2. V lost 0 bases to trimming and J lost 5 bases; unmatched junction nucleotides: 9. Germline V CDR1 and CDR2: SGDLS, YYNGEE. This CDR3 is 17 amino acids long. CDR3 in DNA: TGTGCCAGCAGCGTAGGGATTATTAGCGGGAGGGCGGAGACCCAGTACTTC. It translates to CASSVGIISGRAETQYF.

The rearrangement joins TRBV5-1 to TRBJ1-1, with TRBD1 identical over 7 bases. With V trimmed by 4 bases and J by 3 bases, 6 bases remained unmatched. CDR3 size: 14 residues. Germline CDR1 SGHRS, CDR2 YFSETQ. CDR3 amino acids: CASSLGRGHTEAFF. CDR3 in DNA: TGCGCCAGCAGCCTAGGAAGGGGGCACACTGAAGCTTTCTTT.

The gene calls are TRBV7-2 and TRBJ2-7; TRBD1 might be the D (6 bases). V lost 0 bases to trimming and J lost 4 bases, with 13 bases between them. The length of the CDR3 is 15 residues. Germline V gene sequence: CDR1 SGHTA, CDR2 FQGNSA. The CDR3, as DNA: TGTGCCAGCAGCTTAGCGGAGACAGGTGCGTACGAGCAGTACTTC. Translation gives CASSLAETGAYEQYF.

J is TRBJ1-4 and V is TRBV21-1. TRBV21-1 is described as a pseudogene. This CDR3 has 15 amino acids. CDR3 nucleotides: TGTGCCAGCAGCAAAGGAAGAGGCCGGAGGGAAAAACTGTTTTTT. This sequence encodes CASSKGRGRREKLFF.

The chain employs TRBV7-2 and TRBJ2-2; D is possibly TRBD2 (5 bases). The length of the CDR3 is 13 residues. V gave up 1 base and J gave up 13 bases, with 13 bases separating them. Germline CDR1 SGHTA, CDR2 FQGNSA. CDR3 region: CASSLEPEGGLFF. The CDR3 region has the DNA TGTGCCAGCAGCTTAGAACCAGAAGGAGGGCTGTTTTTT.

This sequence joins TRBV7-9 and TRBJ1-1; D ambiguous. The CDR3 has 14 amino acids. V dropped 1 base and J dropped 3 bases, with 9 bases sitting between them. CDR1 SEHNR and CDR2 FQNEAQ come from the germline V gene (reference sequence). The CDR3 protein is CASSLESSYTEAFF. The DNA of the CDR3 is TGTGCCAGCAGCTTAGAATCGTCTTACACTGAAGCTTTCTTT. The full variable domain, its missing parts supplied by reference TRBV7-9 and TRBJ1-1, is DTGVSQNPRHKITKRGQNVTFRCDPISEHNRLYWYRQTLGQGPEFLTYFQNEAQLEKSRLLSDRFSAERPKGSFSTLEIQRTEQGDSAMYLCASSLESSYTEAFFGQGTRLTVV.

The chain couples TRBV7-9 to TRBJ1-6; possibly TRBD1 for D (5 bases). Trimming removed 5 bases at V and 4 bases at J, with 15 bases between. From germline, CDR1 is SEHNR and CDR2 FQNEAQ (reference sequence). CDR3 length: 16 residues. Here the CDR3 reads CASSLGPPDYNSPLHF. The CDR3 nucleotides read TGTGCCAGCAGCCTGGGACCTCCCGATTATAATTCACCCCTCCACTTT.

The chain links TRBV9 to TRBJ2-7; no firm D call. The CDR3 runs 14 residues. Deletions cut 0 bases from V and 0 bases from J, with 7 bases between. Germline values: CDR1 SGDLS, CDR2 YYNGEE. In DNA form, the CDR3 reads TGTGCCAGCAGCGTAGAAGGGCACTCCTACGAGCAGTACTTC. Its protein is CASSVEGHSYEQYF.

This chain connects TRBV7-9 to TRBJ1-2; perhaps TRBD1 as D (5 bases). Trimming cost V 2 bases and J 7 bases, with 8 bases left between them. This CDR3 has 12 residues. CDR1 and CDR2 (germline): SEHNR, FQNEAQ (reference sequence). The CDR3, as DNA: TGTGCCAGCAGCTTATCGAGGGGTGGCTACACCTTC. Residues: CASSLSRGGYTF.

This chain connects TRBV4-1 to TRBJ2-3, with 14 bases identical to TRBD2. This CDR3 is 19 amino acids long. Per the germline V gene, CDR1 is MGHRA and CDR2 is YSYEKL. J lost 1 base, V lost 5 bases, and 11 bases had no gene match. The CDR3 reads CASSGNTGLAGAGTDTQYF. In DNA, the CDR3 is TGCGCCAGCAGCGGAAATACGGGACTAGCGGGAGCCGGCACAGATACGCAGTATTTT.